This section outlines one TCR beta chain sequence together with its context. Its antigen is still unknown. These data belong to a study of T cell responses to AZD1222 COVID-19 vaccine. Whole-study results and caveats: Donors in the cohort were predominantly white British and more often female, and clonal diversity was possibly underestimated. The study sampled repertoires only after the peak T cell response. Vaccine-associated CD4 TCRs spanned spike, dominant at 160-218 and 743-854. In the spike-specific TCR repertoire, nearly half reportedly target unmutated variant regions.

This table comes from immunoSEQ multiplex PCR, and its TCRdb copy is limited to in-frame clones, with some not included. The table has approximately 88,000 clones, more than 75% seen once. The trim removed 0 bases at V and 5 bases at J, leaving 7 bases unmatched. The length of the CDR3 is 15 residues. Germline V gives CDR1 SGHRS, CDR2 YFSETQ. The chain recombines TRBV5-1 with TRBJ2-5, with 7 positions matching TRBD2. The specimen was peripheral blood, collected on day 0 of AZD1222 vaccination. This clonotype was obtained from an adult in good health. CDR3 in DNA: TGCGCCAGCAGCTTGGGAGCGGGATCTGACGAGACCCAGTACTTC. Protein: CASSLGAGSDETQYF.